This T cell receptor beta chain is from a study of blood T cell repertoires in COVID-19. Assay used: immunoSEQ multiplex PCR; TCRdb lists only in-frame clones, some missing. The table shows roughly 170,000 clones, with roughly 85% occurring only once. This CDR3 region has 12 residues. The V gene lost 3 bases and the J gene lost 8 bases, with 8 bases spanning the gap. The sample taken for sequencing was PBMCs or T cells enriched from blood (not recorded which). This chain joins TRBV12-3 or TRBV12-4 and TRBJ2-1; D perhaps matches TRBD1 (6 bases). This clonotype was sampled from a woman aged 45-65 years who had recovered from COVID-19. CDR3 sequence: CASSFSGDEQFF. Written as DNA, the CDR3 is TGTGCCAGCAGTTTTTCAGGGGATGAGCAGTTCTTC.